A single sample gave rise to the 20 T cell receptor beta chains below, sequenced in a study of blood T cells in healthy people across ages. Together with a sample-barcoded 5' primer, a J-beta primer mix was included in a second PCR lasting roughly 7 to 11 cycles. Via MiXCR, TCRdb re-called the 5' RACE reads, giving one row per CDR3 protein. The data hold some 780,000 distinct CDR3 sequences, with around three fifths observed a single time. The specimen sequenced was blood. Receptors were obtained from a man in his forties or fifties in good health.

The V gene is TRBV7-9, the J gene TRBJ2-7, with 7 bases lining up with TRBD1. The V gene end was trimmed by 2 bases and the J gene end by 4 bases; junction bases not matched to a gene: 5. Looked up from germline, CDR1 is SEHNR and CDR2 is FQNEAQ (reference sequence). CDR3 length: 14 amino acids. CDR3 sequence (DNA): TGTGCCAGCAGCTTAAGTGACAGGGTTTACGAGCAGTACTTC. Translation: CASSLSDRVYEQYF.

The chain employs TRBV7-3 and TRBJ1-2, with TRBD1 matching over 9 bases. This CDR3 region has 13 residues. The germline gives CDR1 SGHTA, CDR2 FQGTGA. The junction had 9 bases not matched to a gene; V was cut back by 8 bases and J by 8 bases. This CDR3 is CASDTGGLTGYTF. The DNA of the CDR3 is TGTGCCAGCGACACAGGGGGCTTAACGGGCTACACCTTC.

This chain's CDR3 is CASSLLQGGDTGELFF. The CDR3 nucleotides are TGTGCCAGCAGCTTGTTGCAGGGGGGTGACACCGGGGAGCTGTTTTTT. The V call is TRBV5-5, the J call TRBJ2-2; D possibly corresponds to TRBD1 (7 bases). Germline V CDR1 and CDR2: SGHKS, YYEKEE (reference sequence). The CDR3 consists of 16 residues. V gave up 1 base and J gave up 3 bases, with 13 bases separating them. Full variable domain (missing parts from reference TRBV5-5 and TRBJ2-2): DAGVTQSPTHLIKTRGQQVTLRCSPISGHKSVSWYQQVLGQGPQFIFQYYEKEERGRGNFPDRFSARQFPNYSSELNVNALLLGDSALYLCASSLLQGGDTGELFFGEGSRLTVL.

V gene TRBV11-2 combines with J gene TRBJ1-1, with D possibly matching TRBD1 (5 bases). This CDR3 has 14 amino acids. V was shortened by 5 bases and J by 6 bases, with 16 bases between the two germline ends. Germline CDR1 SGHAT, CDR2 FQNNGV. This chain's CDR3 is CASSQQVTNAEAFF. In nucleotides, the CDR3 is TGTGCCAGCAGCCAACAGGTAACCAACGCTGAAGCTTTCTTT. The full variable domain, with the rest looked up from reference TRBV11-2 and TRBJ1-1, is EAGVAQSPRYKIIEKRQSVAFWCNPISGHATLYWYQQILGQGPKLLIQFQNNGVVDDSQLPKDRFSAERLKGVDSTLKIQPAKLEDSAVYLCASSQQVTNAEAFFGQGTRLTVV.

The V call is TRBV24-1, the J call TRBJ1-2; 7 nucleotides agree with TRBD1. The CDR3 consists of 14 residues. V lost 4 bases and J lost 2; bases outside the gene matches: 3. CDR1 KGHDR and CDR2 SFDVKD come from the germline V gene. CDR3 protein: CATSDKGQNYGYTF. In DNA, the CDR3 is TGTGCCACCAGTGACAAGGGACAGAACTATGGCTACACCTTC.

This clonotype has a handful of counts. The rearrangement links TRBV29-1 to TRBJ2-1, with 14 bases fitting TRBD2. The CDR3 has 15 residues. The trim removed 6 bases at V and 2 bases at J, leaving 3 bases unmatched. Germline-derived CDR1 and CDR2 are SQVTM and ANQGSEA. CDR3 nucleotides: TGCAGCGTGGGGACTAGCGGGAGTCCCTACAATGAGCAGTTCTTC. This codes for CSVGTSGSPYNEQFF.

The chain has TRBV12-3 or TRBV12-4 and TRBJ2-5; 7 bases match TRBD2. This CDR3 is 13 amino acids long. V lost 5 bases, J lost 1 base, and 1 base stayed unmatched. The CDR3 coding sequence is TGTGCCAGCAGTGGGGAGGGCCAAGAGACCCAGTACTTC. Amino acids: CASSGEGQETQYF.

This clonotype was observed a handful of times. CDR3 sequence reads: CASSQARDGQETQYF. The DNA for the CDR3 is TGTGCCAGCAGCCAAGCCCGGGACGGACAAGAGACCCAGTACTTC. V usage is TRBV4-2 and J usage is TRBJ2-5; D tentatively fits TRBD1 or TRBD2 (5 bases each). In germline, CDR1 is LGHNA, CDR2 YNFKEQ. The CDR3 contains 15 residues. V lost 1 base to trimming and J lost 2 bases, with 11 bases between them.

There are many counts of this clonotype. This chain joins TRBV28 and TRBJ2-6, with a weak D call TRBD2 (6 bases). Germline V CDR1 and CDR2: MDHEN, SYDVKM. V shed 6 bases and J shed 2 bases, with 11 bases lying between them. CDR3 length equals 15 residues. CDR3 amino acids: CASSLGGPGANVLTF. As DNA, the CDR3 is TGTGCCAGCAGCCTGGGGGGACCTGGGGCCAACGTCCTGACTTTC.

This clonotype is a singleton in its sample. CDR3 sequence reads: CSANDLRGDEQFF. CDR3 DNA sequence: TGCAGTGCTAATGACCTGCGGGGCGATGAGCAGTTCTTC. The chain joins TRBV20-1 to TRBJ2-1, with TRBD2 as a possible D gene (6 bases). Between the trimmed V and J ends, which lost 4 bases and 8 bases, there was a span of 15 bases. The CDR3 is 13 residues long. Germline-derived CDR1 and CDR2 are DFQATT and SNEGSKA (reference sequence).

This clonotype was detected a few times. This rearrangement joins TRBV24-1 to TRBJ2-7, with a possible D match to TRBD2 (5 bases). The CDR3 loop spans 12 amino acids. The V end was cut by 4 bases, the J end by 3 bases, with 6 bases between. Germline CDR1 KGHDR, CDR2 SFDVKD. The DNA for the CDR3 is TGTGCCACCAGTGAGGGGAGCTACGAGCAGTACTTC. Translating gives CATSEGSYEQYF.

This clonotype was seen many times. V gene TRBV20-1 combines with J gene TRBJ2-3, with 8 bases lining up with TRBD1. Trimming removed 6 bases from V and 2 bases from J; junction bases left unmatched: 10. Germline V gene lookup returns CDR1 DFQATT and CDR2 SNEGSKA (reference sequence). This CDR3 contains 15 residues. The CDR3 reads CSAELDRGHTDTQYF. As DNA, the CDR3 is TGCAGTGCCGAGCTAGACAGGGGACACACAGATACGCAGTATTTT.

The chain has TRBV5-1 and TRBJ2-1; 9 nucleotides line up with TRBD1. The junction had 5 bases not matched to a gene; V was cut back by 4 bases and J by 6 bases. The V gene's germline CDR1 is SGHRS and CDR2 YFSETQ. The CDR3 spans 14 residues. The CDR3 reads CASSRDRAGNEQFF. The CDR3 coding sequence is TGCGCCAGCAGCAGGGACAGGGCTGGCAATGAGCAGTTCTTC.

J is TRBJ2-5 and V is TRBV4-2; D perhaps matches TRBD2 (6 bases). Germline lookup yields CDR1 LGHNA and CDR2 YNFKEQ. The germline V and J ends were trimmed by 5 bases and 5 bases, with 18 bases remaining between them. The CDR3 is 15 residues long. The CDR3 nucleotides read TGTGCCAGCAGCACCGGGTCGCGGGGCGATGAGACCCAGTACTTC. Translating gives CASSTGSRGDETQYF.

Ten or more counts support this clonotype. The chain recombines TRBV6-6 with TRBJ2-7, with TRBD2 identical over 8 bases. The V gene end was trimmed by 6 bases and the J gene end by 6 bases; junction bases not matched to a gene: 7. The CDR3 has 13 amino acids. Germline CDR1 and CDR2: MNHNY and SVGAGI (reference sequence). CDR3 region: CASSETSEREQYF. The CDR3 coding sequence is TGTGCCAGCAGCGAGACTAGCGAACGCGAGCAGTACTTC.

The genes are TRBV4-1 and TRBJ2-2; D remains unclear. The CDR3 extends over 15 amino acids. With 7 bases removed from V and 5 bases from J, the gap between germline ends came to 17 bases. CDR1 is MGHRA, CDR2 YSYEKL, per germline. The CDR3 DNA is TGCGCCAGCACCAAGCCGTCCGGTAGTACCGGGGAGCTGTTTTTT. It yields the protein CASTKPSGSTGELFF.

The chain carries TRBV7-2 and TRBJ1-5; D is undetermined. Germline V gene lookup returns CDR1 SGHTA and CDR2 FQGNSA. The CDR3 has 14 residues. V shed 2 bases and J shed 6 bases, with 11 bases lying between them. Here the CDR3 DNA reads TGTGCCAGCAGCTTAACCCCACGCGGTCAGCCCCAGCATTTT. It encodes CASSLTPRGQPQHF.

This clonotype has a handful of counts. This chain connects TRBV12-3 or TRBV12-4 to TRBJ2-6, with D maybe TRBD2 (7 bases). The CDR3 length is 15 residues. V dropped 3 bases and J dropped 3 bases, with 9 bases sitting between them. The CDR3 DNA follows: TGTGCCAGCAGTTTCGGGGGGCTTGGGGCCAACGTCCTGACTTTC. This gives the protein CASSFGGLGANVLTF.

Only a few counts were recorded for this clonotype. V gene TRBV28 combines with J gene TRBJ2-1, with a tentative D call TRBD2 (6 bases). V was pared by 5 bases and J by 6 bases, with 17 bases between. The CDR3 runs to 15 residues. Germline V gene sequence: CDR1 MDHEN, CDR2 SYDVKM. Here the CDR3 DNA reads TGTGCCAGCAGTGATCGGGGGTTGTTTGGCAATGAGCAGTTCTTC. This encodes CASSDRGLFGNEQFF.

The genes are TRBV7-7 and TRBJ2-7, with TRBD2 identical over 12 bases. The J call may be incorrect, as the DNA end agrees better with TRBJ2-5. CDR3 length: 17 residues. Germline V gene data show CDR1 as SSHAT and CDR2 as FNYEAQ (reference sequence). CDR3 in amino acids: CASSLSLAGGSGETQYF. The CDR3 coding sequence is TGTGCCAGCAGCTTGAGTCTAGCGGGAGGGTCTGGGGAGACCCAGTACTTC.